The clone carrying this TCR beta chain was detected many times. The data are from a study of response to subunit inactivated influenza vaccine. Each CDR3 protein is one row after TCRdb ran MiXCR on the RT-PCR reads. The sample holds hundreds of thousands of distinct CDR3 sequences, approximately 10% seen once. J gave up 5 bases and V 5 bases, and 8 bases lay outside the gene matches. Looked up from germline, CDR1 is SQVTM and CDR2 is ANQGSEA. The CDR3 runs 13 residues. These data were also reused for a study on T cells expressing NK-cell markers. From that study: As the method of synthesis, 5'RACE template switching with UMIs yielded TCR beta cDNA. NKG2C+ dominant clonotypes from over five donors made up about 1.0-7.5% of CD8+ T cells. Clarity on HCMV specificity was lacking for the expanded NKG2C+ T cell clones.

Sample: PBMCs from blood, taken on the day of vaccination. This TCR was sampled from a man aged 45 to 65 who received an inactivated influenza vaccine. This rearrangement joins TRBV29-1 to TRBJ2-5, with 7 nucleotides matching TRBD1. The DNA of the CDR3 is TGCAGCGTTAGTAAGGGGGCTCGGGAGACCCAGTACTTC. Its translation is CSVSKGARETQYF.